This T cell receptor beta chain comes out of a study of blood T cell repertoires in COVID-19. Study details: T cells, B-cell-depleted T cells, or PBMCs supplied cDNA or gDNA.

After removal of 4 bases from V and 4 bases from J, the junction contained 17 bases not matched to a gene. Germline V gene data show CDR1 as SGHNT and CDR2 as YYREEE (reference sequence). This CDR3 spans 18 amino acids. The data were produced by immunoSEQ multiplex PCR, yet TCRdb's version contains in-frame clones alone and is incomplete. The sample has approximately 160,000 clones, more than 85% seen once. Participant-given clinical history determined each cohort assignment. This chain connects TRBV5-4 to TRBJ2-5, with 9 bases that match TRBD2. Sample: PBMCs or T cells enriched from blood (not recorded which). This TCR was sampled from a woman aged 45-65 years who had recovered from COVID-19. As DNA, the CDR3 is TGTGCCAGCAGCCACCCCGGGGGGCTGCGGGAGGGCCTAGAGACCCAGTACTTC. This sequence encodes CASSHPGGLREGLETQYF.